This T cell receptor beta chain was profiled in a study of tumor-infiltrating lymphocytes in localized non-small cell lung cancer (dated by TCRdb to about 2021). General notes on the study: Several histologies were represented in the cohort, which also included both smokers and never-smokers as well as patients whose samples were collected after neoadjuvant chemotherapy. Each patient contributed resected tumor tissue and uninvolved lung tissue from the same patient, described as non-adjacent to the tumor. In total, the ICON cohort was made up of about 150 surgical patients who had localized non-small cell lung cancer and whose tumors were resected. The same patients underwent several integrated assays, with TCR sequencing performed together with flow cytometry, multiplex immunofluorescence, RNA-seq, exome sequencing and proteomics. A total of more than 50 patients were part of the paired comparison of immunoSEQ T-cell fraction between tumor and uninvolved lung.

Enrollment in ICON was initiated in the first half of 2016, and the last patient was enrolled in 2018. A subcohort of some 80 patients provided fresh tumor and matched uninvolved tissue for in-depth immune analyses, with TCR sequencing among those analyses. DNA for TCR sequencing was isolated from bulk tissue, and no cell sorting was done. Taken from cysteine to phenylalanine, the CDR3 has 12 residues. Only the CDR3 portion is preserved as DNA: 36 bases, with reading frame beginning at the first base. The germline V gene gives CDR1 as MNHNS and CDR2 as SASEGT. V loses 6 bases, J loses 8 bases, and the germline ends lie 13 bases apart. The immunoSEQ assay used for TCR sequencing gave the T-cell fraction in both tumor and uninvolved lung tissue. In the authors' own workflow: For survival analysis, patients were split into high (upper tertile) and low (lower two tertiles) T-cell fraction groups and compared by log-rank test. A signed-rank test was used to test paired tumor versus uninvolved lung differences in T-cell fraction. TCRdb obtained this table from immuneACCESS and retained in-frame rearrangements with V and J assigned. These tables miss some clones; where compared with another copy, unresolved V genes account for less than half of the shortfall, and the remainder is unexplained. V and J calls and clone size are copied from that table; D and trimming were computed from the DNA. For this sample the table gives 24,000 or so clones, of which 69% were detected only once. The ten biggest clones cover roughly 15% of the sample.

The full study reports these points: Because different assays used different pieces of the same tissue, intratumor heterogeneity could not be separated from technical variation. TCR-derived T-cell fraction did not differ between the flow cytometry-defined immunotypes IM1 (good prognosis) and IM2 (poor prognosis). Consistent with immunofluorescence CD3 counts, TCRbeta sequencing supported greater T cell infiltration in tumors than in uninvolved lung tissue. Because assay coverage varied across patients depending on available tissue quantity, TCR sequencing was performed for only a subset of the cohort. Recurrence-free survival showed no association with tumor T-cell fraction from TCR sequencing (p = 0.61).

This clone appeared a few times. Its antigen is currently not known. No much larger clone exists at a distance of one base, and base qualities are not known. Recombination linked TRBV6-1 to TRBJ1-1; the D segment could be TRBD1, given 5 matching bases. This TCR derives from a human donor with non-small cell lung cancer. Input material: lung tumor tissue. The nucleotide sequence is given as TGTGCCAGCAGGCAGGGAACAGGAGAAGCTTTCTTT. Its protein is CASRQGTGEAFF.